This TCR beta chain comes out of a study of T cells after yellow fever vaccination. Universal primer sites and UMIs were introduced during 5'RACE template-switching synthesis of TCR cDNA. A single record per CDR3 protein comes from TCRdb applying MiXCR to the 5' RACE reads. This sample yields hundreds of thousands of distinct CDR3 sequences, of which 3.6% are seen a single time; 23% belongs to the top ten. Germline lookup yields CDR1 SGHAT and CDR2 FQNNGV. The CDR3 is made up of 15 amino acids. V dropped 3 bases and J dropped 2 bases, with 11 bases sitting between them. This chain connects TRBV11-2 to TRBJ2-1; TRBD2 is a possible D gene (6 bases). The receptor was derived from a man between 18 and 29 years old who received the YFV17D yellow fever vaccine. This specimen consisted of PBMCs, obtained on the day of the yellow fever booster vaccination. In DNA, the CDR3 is TGTGCCAGCAGCTTGGGGGGAGTCGCCTACAATGAGCAGTTCTTC. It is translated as CASSLGGVAYNEQFF.